This TCR beta chain was sequenced during a study of OX40 agonist ivuxolimab in advanced cancers. Method: immunoSEQ multiplex PCR; TCRdb's copy keeps in-frame clones and lacks some. The table includes over 65,000 clones, about 90% detected once. The CDR3 sequence is 13 residues long. The ends were cut back, 1 base at V and 0 bases at J, with 4 bases in the middle. The germline V gene has CDR1 PRHDT and CDR2 FYEKMQ (reference sequence). This TCR was recovered from an adult with an advanced solid tumor such as melanoma, head and neck, liver or kidney cancer. Material: CD4+ or CD8+ T cells sorted from blood, obtained in a trial of the OX40 agonist ivuxolimab. V gene TRBV13 combines with J gene TRBJ2-7, with D unclear. CDR3 loop: CASSLDFSYEQYF. The DNA for the CDR3 is TGTGCCAGCAGCTTAGACTTCTCCTACGAGCAGTACTTC. The entire variable domain, with the rest obtained from reference TRBV13 and TRBJ2-7, is as follows: AAGVIQSPRHLIKEKRETATLKCYPIPRHDTVYWYQQGPGQDPQFLISFYEKMQSDKGSIPDRFSAQQFSDYHSELNMSSLELGDSALYFCASSLDFSYEQYFGPGTRLTVT.